This T cell receptor beta chain is from a study of T cell repertoires in cytomegalovirus infection (dated by TCRdb to between 2018 and 2020). Study-wide context: The peptide stimulations were aimed at well-studied HLA-B-restricted epitopes as well as recently identified HLA-C-restricted CMV epitopes, whose presentation resists viral immunomodulation. Donor HLA type was relevant to the analysis, because carriage of CMV infection together with the matching HLA type was indicated by public TCR beta signatures.

The sample was run on an Illumina HiSeq 1500. TCRdb handled the public reads itself, with Q25 trimming in fastp and clone calling in MiXCR, and kept productive beta chains. Identical CDR3 protein sequences are pooled into one entry, listed with their most common genes and DNA. The sample table contains fewer than 850,000 distinct CDR3 sequences; only one count was recorded for 25% to 30% of them. The ten largest clones add up to 10% to 15% of the sample. In the paper's terms, the treatment or condition label means: in vitro stimulation with specific CMV peptide epitopes to enrich CMV-specific T cells. Findings and caveats that apply to the study as a whole: Carriers of CMV infection plus the relevant HLA type were discriminated by the cumulative frequency of public TCR beta family members in the study cohort and in an independent roughly 380-donor cohort. The ex vivo response was dominated by HLA-C-restricted CMV-specific TCR beta clonotypes, which also provided the single most frequent clonotype in two of eight donors.

The sample holds a few counts of this clonotype. It has no known antigen specificity. Base-call qualities are not available, and no considerably larger clone is one nucleotide away. The CDR3 holds 14 amino acids from the cysteine to the phenylalanine. CDR3 DNA is the only sequence kept; it has 42 bases, read in frame from the first base. The germline V gene gives CDR1 as MNHNS and CDR2 as SASEGT. The junction carries 10 bases between V and J, which are trimmed by 5 bases and 0 bases respectively. Sequences were derived from cultured CD8+ T cells from PBMCs, sampled from culture after CMV antigen stimulation. This receptor was obtained from a human donor in good health (CMV status not recorded). Some clones in this sample may be carry-over from other donors' samples. The chain links TRBV6-1 with TRBJ1-1, with the D gene too uncertain to name. Here the CDR3 is given as CASSPSQLNTEAFF. The nucleotide sequence is given as TGTGCCAGCAGTCCCAGTCAGCTGAACACTGAAGCTTTCTTT.